This T cell receptor (beta chain) is from a study of early T cells in non-severe SARS-CoV-2 infection. Using its own MiXCR run on the 5' RACE reads, TCRdb lists one record per CDR3 protein. The table lists tens of thousands of distinct CDR3 sequences, approximately 12% of them singletons. This clonotype appeared a few times. Looked up from germline, CDR1 is MNHEY and CDR2 is SVGAGI. Trimming took 5 bases from V and 0 from J; bases not matched to a gene: 3. The CDR3 is made up of 17 amino acids. The chain recombines TRBV6-5 with TRBJ2-1; 14 bases align to TRBD2. Sample: whole blood. This sequence was found in an adult who was a healthcare worker with PCR-confirmed SARS-CoV-2 infection or an uninfected control (not recorded which). The CDR3 here is CASSGLAGGSSYNEQFF. The DNA for the CDR3 is TGTGCCAGCAGTGGACTAGCGGGAGGAAGCTCCTACAATGAGCAGTTCTTC.